This TCR beta chain was observed in a study of T cells in Graves' hyperthyroidism and ophthalmopathy. Regarding the study as a whole: Most clonotypes that expanded in the thyroid above 0.001 also showed up in blood.

Patients were excluded because of uncontrolled infection, other autoimmune disease, pregnancy or lactation. On the basis of clinical symptoms, serum thyroxine and TRAb, thyroid ultrasound and orbital computed tomography, diagnoses were made. The blood was taken when hyperthyroidism was first diagnosed, before any ophthalmopathy symptoms showed up. Of note for this clonotype: No antigen is known for it.

The CDR3 regions of TCR beta were amplified from RNA transcripts. First-round RT-PCR targeting the TCR CDR3 was performed with the HTBI primer set. TCRdb analysed the multiplex PCR reads with MiXCR anew, one entry per CDR3 protein. This sample has 650,000 to 850,000 distinct CDR3 sequences; around 19% occur once, and the top ten carry over 15%. Between the trimmed V and J ends, which lost 4 bases and 1 base, there was a span of 10 bases. Germline V gene sequence: CDR1 SEHNR, CDR2 FQNEAQ (reference sequence). CDR3 length equals 15 residues. The specimen sequenced was blood. This TCR derives from a woman between 45 and 65 years old with Graves' hyperthyroidism that later progressed to Graves' ophthalmopathy. This rearrangement joins TRBV7-9 to TRBJ2-2; possibly TRBD2 for D (5 bases). Here the CDR3 DNA reads TGTGCCAGCAGCTGGGAGTCTAGGAACACCGGGGAGCTGTTTTTT. Translating it yields CASSWESRNTGELFF.